This note documents a single T cell receptor (beta chain) sequence. Its antigen specificity is not known. The input lacks base qualities; no much larger clone sits a single base away. The junction carries 7 bases between V and J, which are trimmed by 5 bases and 5 bases respectively. CDR1 SGHTA and CDR2 FQGNSA were looked up in the germline V gene. The CDR3 numbers 11 residues from cysteine through phenylalanine. Only CDR3 DNA remains: 33 bases, in frame from the first base. The data belong to a study of blood T cell repertoires in COVID-19 (dated by TCRdb to 2018 to 2021). For context, the study as a whole: Collaborator samples came from the United States, Italy and Spain and covered acute and convalescent phases of COVID-19. Where HLA class I and class II types were available, the types were taken from metadata supplied by the sample provider, not from assay-based typing. The repertoires were made available in a free public database intended to serve as a resource for research on the immune response to SARS-CoV-2. The sample metadata nearly always contained a de-identified subject ID, COVID-19 status, age in years and sex. Samples were obtained from the ongoing ImmuneRACE study (first 160 participants) and from 1,200 or so subjects provided by 6 global collaborators. The prospective study material was composed of cDNA or gDNA derived from T cells, B-cell-depleted T cells, or PBMCs. Deeply sampled blood TCRbeta repertoires from subjects exposed to, actively infected with, or recovered from COVID-19 were included in the dataset. Summary of the overall study and its limitations: How much clinical and demographic metadata was included differed by source and by participant, and the metadata was provided uncurated.

Collaborating institutions collected whole blood in K2EDTA tubes following their own protocols. For TCRbeta analysis, collaborator samples were shipped as frozen whole blood, as isolated PBMCs, or as DNA extracted from either sample type. The immunoSEQ Assay, a bias-controlled multiplex PCR, was used to amplify TCRbeta CDR3 regions from genomic DNA. In the original analysis: Nucleated cell counts per sample were estimated from amplification of reference gene primers within the assay. To quantify the absolute abundance of each unique TCRbeta CDR3 rearrangement, sequence reads were collapsed and filtered. Productive Simpson clonality was computed per sample as the square root of Simpson's diversity index over productive rearrangements. Imported from immuneACCESS, the table was reduced by TCRdb to in-frame sequences with V and J called. These copies leave out some clones; in studies compared against another copy, an unresolved V gene accounts for under half, and the cause of the remainder is not known. V and J calls and clone size are given by that table; D and trimming were obtained from the DNA. The sample table shows roughly 120,000 clones, and 70% to 90% are seen once. The ten largest clonotypes hold 3% to 3.5% of the sample.

The chain links TRBV7-2 with TRBJ2-7; there is no confident call for the D gene. The sequence derives from a woman aged 50 to 60 with acute or convalescent COVID-19. What was sequenced was peripheral blood. The CDR3 reads CASSQLNEQYF. At the DNA level, the sequence is TGTGCCAGCAGCCAACTCAACGAGCAGTACTTC.